This T cell receptor beta chain was sequenced in a study of Tregs in tolerant kidney transplant recipients. Measured with immunoSEQ multiplex PCR; TCRdb has only the in-frame clones, and not every one. The sample contains approximately 50,000 clones, approximately 91% of which appear only once. This clone is a singleton in its sample. Antigen: not known. Germline values: CDR1 KGHSH, CDR2 LQKENI. V shed 6 bases and J shed 6 bases, with 6 bases lying between them. There are 10 residues in the CDR3. Mixed chimerism was transient after nonmyeloablative marrow transplants from related graft donors. Thawed PBMCs were FACS-sorted into unstimulated CD4+CD25+CD127- regulatory T cells, CD4+CD25- non-regulatory cells, CD4 and CD8 cells. General study points: Activated donor B cell expansion appeared to reveal the most relevant donor-specific TCRbeta repertoire. Changing PCR primers prevented nucleotide comparison between some patients' samples. Few patients were studied, so findings need validation in larger groups.

The chain employs TRBV18 and TRBJ2-7; no clear D. The receptor was isolated from a human patient who received a combined kidney and bone marrow transplant. Some T cells may be supplied by the graft donor. The input for sequencing was CD8+ T cells from blood (PBMCs), taken 24 months after the transplant. This CDR3 reads CASSGGEQYF. The CDR3 DNA sequence: TGTGCCAGCTCTGGCGGCGAGCAGTACTTC.